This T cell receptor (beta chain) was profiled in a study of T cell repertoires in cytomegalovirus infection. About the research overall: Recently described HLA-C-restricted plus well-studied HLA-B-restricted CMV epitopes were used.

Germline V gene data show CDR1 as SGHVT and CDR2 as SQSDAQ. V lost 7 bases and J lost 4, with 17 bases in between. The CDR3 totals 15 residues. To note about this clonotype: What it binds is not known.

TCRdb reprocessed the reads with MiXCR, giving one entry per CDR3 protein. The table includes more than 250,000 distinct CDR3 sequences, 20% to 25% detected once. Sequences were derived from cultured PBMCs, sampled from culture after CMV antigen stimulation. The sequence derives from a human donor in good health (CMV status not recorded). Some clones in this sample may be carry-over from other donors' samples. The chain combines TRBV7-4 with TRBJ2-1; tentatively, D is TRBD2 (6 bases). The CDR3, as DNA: TGTGCCAGCATCAAAGAGGGTAGCGGTTACAATGAGCAGTTCTTC. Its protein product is CASIKEGSGYNEQFF.